The 4 T cell receptor beta chains below all came from one sample that was sequenced in a study of OX40 agonist ivuxolimab in advanced cancers. Receptors were amplified or captured by the immunoSEQ multiplex PCR assay. TCRdb provides this immuneACCESS table in a form limited to in-frame rearrangements. Some clones are lacking; in checked studies, under half of them reflect an unresolved V gene, and why the rest are absent is not known. Counted in this sample were approximately 51,000 clones; around 77% of them appeared once. The ten largest make up around 2% of the sample. Sample: CD4+ or CD8+ T cells sorted from blood, taken in a trial of the OX40 agonist ivuxolimab. These receptors came from an adult with an advanced solid tumor such as melanoma, head and neck, liver or kidney cancer.

This chain links TRBV27 with TRBJ2-2; 10 positions agree with TRBD2. Germline assignment: CDR1 MNHEY and CDR2 SMNVEV (reference sequence). The V gene end was trimmed by 11 bases and the J gene end by 7 bases; junction bases not matched to a gene: 16. The CDR3 totals 16 residues. CDR3 sequence (DNA): TGTGCCGGCACCGACACGGGACTAGCGCGACACGGGGAGCTGTTTTTT. Translating it yields CAGTDTGLARHGELFF.

V gene TRBV5-1 combines with J gene TRBJ2-3; D is unresolved. V was clipped by 2 bases and J by 3 bases, with 7 bases between them. The CDR3 is 13 residues long. Germline V CDR1 and CDR2: SGHRS, YFSETQ. This CDR3 reads CASSLGQTDTQYF. The CDR3 nucleotides are TGCGCCAGCAGCTTAGGGCAGACAGATACGCAGTATTTT.

The chain recombines TRBV19 with TRBJ2-3; 8 nucleotides match TRBD1. This CDR3 is built from 14 residues. The V gene's germline CDR1 is LNHDA and CDR2 SQIVND (reference sequence). V lost 8 bases, J lost 1 base, and 5 bases stayed unmatched. In DNA form, the CDR3 reads TGTGCCAGTCGGACAGGGTCTCGCACAGATACGCAGTATTTT. Its protein product is CASRTGSRTDTQYF. Based on the CDR3 plus reference TRBV19 and TRBJ2-3, the full variable domain is DGGITQSPKYLFRKEGQNVTLSCEQNLNHDAMYWYRQDPGQGLRLIYYSQIVNDFQKGDIAEGYSVSREKKESFPLTVTSAQKNPTAFYLCASRTGSRTDTQYFGPGTRLTVL.

The chain has TRBV5-1 and TRBJ2-3; D may be TRBD2 (6 bases). The CDR3 is 14 residues long. Germline assignment: CDR1 SGHRS and CDR2 YFSETQ. The V gene lost 5 bases and the J gene lost 5 bases, with 15 bases spanning the gap. The CDR3 spells CASRWRGAGDTQYF. The CDR3 region has the DNA TGCGCCAGCAGATGGAGGGGCGCGGGAGATACGCAGTATTTT.